This T cell receptor (beta chain) was identified in a study of blood T cell repertoires in COVID-19. Germline V gives CDR1 SGHTA, CDR2 FQGNSA. Trimming at V came to 1 base and at J to 6 bases, leaving 6 bases not matched to a gene. The CDR3 contains 15 residues. Sequencing used immunoSEQ multiplex PCR; TCRdb keeps in-frame clones, though not all of them. This sample has under 45,000 clones, with roughly nine tenths found just once. This sequence joins TRBV7-2 and TRBJ1-5; TRBD1 matches 7 bases. This receptor was identified in a man in his 60s with active or convalescent COVID-19. The sequenced sample was peripheral blood. The DNA of the CDR3 is TGTGCCAGCAGCTTAGAGCGACAGGGCGGTCAGCCCCAGCATTTT. Its translation is CASSLERQGGQPQHF.